Detailed here is one TCR beta chain. What it binds is unknown. The sample is drawn from a study of lymphopenia after photon versus proton radiotherapy. Study-wide points: Survival link was tested only in deceased patients; proton benefit remains a possibility. Proton therapy kept repertoires fairly stable, unlike photons, which gained effector/memory cells. Oligoclonal CD8+ Temra expansion after nadir drove photon patients' diversity drop. A bigger post-nadir fall in TCR diversity correlated inversely with survival time in deceased patients.

Using immunoSEQ multiplex PCR, the repertoire was profiled, and TCRdb retains in-frame clones only, with some absent. Among 55,000 to 70,000 clones, around 87% were seen once, and the ten largest hold 11%. The V gene's germline CDR1 is SGHRS and CDR2 YFSETQ. The length of the CDR3 is 16 residues. The trim removed 3 bases at V and 3 bases at J, leaving 7 bases unmatched. The sequenced sample was peripheral blood, obtained from a patient treated with proton-based radiotherapy. This receptor was identified in a man aged 80 or over with esophageal cancer. This rearrangement joins TRBV5-1 to TRBJ2-3; TRBD2 matches at 10 bases. The CDR3 DNA sequence: TGCGCCAGCAGCTCAATAGCGGGAGGAATTACAGATACGCAGTATTTT. This sequence encodes CASSSIAGGITDTQYF.